The 17 T cell receptor beta chains listed next were all sequenced from one sample in a study of blood T cell repertoires in COVID-19. Only in-frame clones appear in the TCRdb table, and some are missing; sequencing was by immunoSEQ multiplex PCR. The profile shows about 95,000 clones, roughly 80% of them singletons. Sequencing input: peripheral blood. Every receptor here comes from a man at least 80 years old with COVID-19, enrolled during active disease.

The CDR3 is CATSKRSRTDTQYF. The CDR3 nucleotides are TGTGCCACCTCGAAACGGAGTCGGACAGATACGCAGTATTTT. This sequence joins TRBV24-1 and TRBJ2-3, with D hard to call. The germline V gene has CDR1 KGHDR and CDR2 SFDVKD. The length of the CDR3 is 14 residues. V was pared by 9 bases and J by 3 bases, with 15 bases between.

This clone is a singleton in its sample. The J gene is TRBJ1-4, the V gene TRBV4-1; TRBD1 is a possible D gene (6 bases). V was clipped by 1 base and J by 10 bases, with 10 bases between them. Germline CDR1 MGHRA, CDR2 YSYEKL. The CDR3 sequence is 13 residues long. CDR3: CASSQGQDRKLFF. The CDR3 coding sequence is TGCGCCAGCAGCCAAGGACAGGATCGAAAACTGTTTTTT.

The V call is TRBV18, the J call TRBJ2-1; 9 bases match TRBD1. Trimming cost V 8 bases and J 4 bases; bases outside gene matches: 3. Germline lookup yields CDR1 KGHSH and CDR2 LQKENI. The CDR3 length is 13 residues. Here the CDR3 DNA reads TGTGCCAGCGTAGGACAGGGGTACAATGAGCAGTTCTTC. This codes for CASVGQGYNEQFF.

The gene calls are TRBV30 and TRBJ1-5, with D tentatively TRBD1 (5 bases). The V and J ends lost 2 bases and 6 bases respectively, with 14 bases between them. The CDR3 spans 14 residues. Germline CDR1 reads GTSNPN; CDR2 reads SVGIG (reference sequence). CDR3 nucleotide sequence: TGTGCCTGGAGTAGAGGGACTCGTATTCAGCCCCAGCATTTT. Translating gives CAWSRGTRIQPQHF.

CDR3 nucleotide sequence: TGTGCCAGTAGTACCCCACGGACTAGCGGGGGCGATGAGCAGTTCTTC. Its translation is CASSTPRTSGGDEQFF. The V gene is TRBV19, the J gene TRBJ2-1; the match to TRBD2 covers 13 bases. This CDR3 comprises 16 residues. Germline loops: CDR1 LNHDA, CDR2 SQIVND (reference sequence). V lost 4 bases to trimming and J lost 8 bases; unmatched junction nucleotides: 8.

The chain recombines TRBV19 with TRBJ2-7; TRBD1 agrees at 7 bases. Germline V gene sequence: CDR1 LNHDA, CDR2 SQIVND (reference sequence). V trimming: 4 bases; J trimming: 1 base; junction bases outside the gene matches: 10. The CDR3 is 16 residues long. The CDR3 nucleotides are TGTGCCAGTAGTACCGCGAGGACAGGCCCATCCTACGAGCAGTACTTC. Translation: CASSTARTGPSYEQYF. The full variable domain, rest sourced from reference TRBV19 and TRBJ2-7, is DGGITQSPKYLFRKEGQNVTLSCEQNLNHDAMYWYRQDPGQGLRLIYYSQIVNDFQKGDIAEGYSVSREKKESFPLTVTSAQKNPTAFYLCASSTARTGPSYEQYFGPGTRLTVT.

This clone showed up just a few times. The chain links TRBV2 to TRBJ2-7; D remains unclear. There are 14 residues in the CDR3. The ends were cut back, 11 bases at V and 2 bases at J, with 19 bases in the middle. Germline V lookup: CDR1 SNHLY, CDR2 FYNNEI. CDR3 coding DNA: TGTGCCGTCCCCAAGGAACAGACAACCTACGAGCAGTACTTC. Its protein product is CAVPKEQTTYEQYF.

This chain uses TRBV5-6 with TRBJ2-5, with 8 bases identical to TRBD2. The CDR3 has 16 residues. CDR1 is SGHDT, CDR2 YYEEEE, per germline. The J segment lost 0 bases and the V segment lost 4 bases, leaving 8 bases of the junction unmatched. The CDR3 DNA reads TGTGCCAGCAGCGCTCCGGGACTAGTGAACCAAGAGACCCAGTACTTC. This codes for CASSAPGLVNQETQYF.

The gene calls are TRBV5-1 and TRBJ1-2; no firm D call. This CDR3 spans 16 amino acids. The germline CDR1 and CDR2 sequences are SGHRS and YFSETQ. With 0 bases removed from V and 2 bases from J, the gap between germline ends came to 14 bases. The chain's CDR3 is CASSLEGRGENYGYTF. The CDR3 region has the DNA TGCGCCAGCAGCTTGGAGGGTCGGGGAGAAAACTATGGCTACACCTTC.

V usage is TRBV15 and J usage is TRBJ1-1; 7 positions match TRBD1. The V gene end was trimmed by 5 bases and the J gene end by 0 bases; junction bases not matched to a gene: 3. The germline CDR1 and CDR2 sequences are LNHNV and YYDKDF (reference sequence). The CDR3 spans 14 residues. CDR3 amino acids: CATSRQGLNTEAFF. For the CDR3, the DNA is TGTGCCACCAGCCGACAGGGATTGAACACTGAAGCTTTCTTT. The full variable domain, its missing parts supplied by reference TRBV15 and TRBJ1-1, is DAMVIQNPRYQVTQFGKPVTLSCSQTLNHNVMYWYQQKSSQAPKLLFHYYDKDFNNEADTPDNFQSRRPNTSFCFLDIRSPGLGDTAMYLCATSRQGLNTEAFFGQGTRLTVV.

This clone was seen a few times. The same CDR3 arises from other DNA sequences in this sample as well. V gene TRBV19 combines with J gene TRBJ2-2; a possible D gene is TRBD2 (5 bases). The V and J ends lost 6 bases and 1 base respectively, with 9 bases between them. The germline CDR1 and CDR2 sequences are LNHDA and SQIVND (reference sequence). The CDR3 has 14 residues. CDR3 coding DNA: TGTGCCAGTAGCCCCCGGGGGAACACCGGGGAGCTGTTTTTT. This encodes CASSPRGNTGELFF. Filled out from reference TRBV19 and TRBJ2-2, the complete variable domain reads DGGITQSPKYLFRKEGQNVTLSCEQNLNHDAMYWYRQDPGQGLRLIYYSQIVNDFQKGDIAEGYSVSREKKESFPLTVTSAQKNPTAFYLCASSPRGNTGELFFGEGSRLTVL.

The chain joins TRBV2 to TRBJ1-5; 8 bases fit TRBD1. The CDR3 runs 16 residues. J gave up 6 bases and V 2 bases, and 9 bases lay outside the gene matches. CDR1 is SNHLY, CDR2 FYNNEI, per germline. The CDR3 reads CASSESTGGTLQPQHF. Written as DNA, the CDR3 is TGTGCCAGCAGTGAAAGTACAGGGGGTACCCTTCAGCCCCAGCATTTT.

V gene TRBV28 combines with J gene TRBJ2-7, with D unclear. Germline V CDR1 and CDR2: MDHEN, SYDVKM. V shed 4 bases and J shed 7 bases, with 20 bases lying between them. The CDR3 has 15 residues. CDR3 sequence reads: CASSSHPEPKREQYF. CDR3 nucleotide sequence: TGTGCCAGCAGTTCACACCCGGAGCCGAAACGGGAGCAGTACTTC.

The chain couples TRBV4-2 to TRBJ1-4; tentative D call: TRBD1 (5 bases). Germline assignment: CDR1 LGHNA and CDR2 YNFKEQ. The V gene lost 2 bases and the J gene lost 2 bases, with 12 bases spanning the gap. The CDR3 spans 16 residues. The CDR3 spells CASSQQGGDTNEKLFF. In DNA form, the CDR3 reads TGTGCCAGCAGCCAACAGGGAGGGGATACTAATGAAAAACTGTTTTTT.

The chain uses TRBV15 and TRBJ1-5, with D uncertain. CDR1 and CDR2 (germline): LNHNV, YYDKDF (reference sequence). The CDR3 covers 13 residues. The V end was cut by 3 bases, the J end by 4 bases, with 7 bases between. In nucleotides, the CDR3 is TGTGCCACCAGCAGCAGTTTGAATCAGCCCCAGCATTTT. It translates to CATSSSLNQPQHF.

The V and J genes are TRBV6-2 or TRBV6-3 and TRBJ2-2, with TRBD2 matching over 7 bases. The junction had 2 bases not matched to a gene; V was cut back by 0 bases and J by 1 base. Germline loops: CDR1 MNHEY, CDR2 SVGEGT. The CDR3 has 16 amino acids. CDR3 region: CASSYSPSGNTGELFF. The CDR3 nucleotides are TGTGCCAGCAGTTACTCGCCTAGCGGGAACACCGGGGAGCTGTTTTTT.

This clone came up many times. The chain recombines TRBV19 with TRBJ1-5; weak D call: TRBD1 (5 bases). V lost 7 bases and J lost 3, with 16 bases in between. The CDR3 is made up of 15 amino acids. CDR1 and CDR2 from the germline V gene are LNHDA and SQIVND (reference sequence). CDR3 loop: CASNRGTEANQPQHF. CDR3 sequence (DNA): TGTGCCAGTAACCGGGGGACCGAGGCCAATCAGCCCCAGCATTTT.